A single sample is the source of the 20 T cell receptor beta chains below, sequenced in a study of identical twins. TCRdb ran MiXCR on the 5' RACE reads and lists one entry per CDR3 protein. The sample lists about 1.7 million distinct CDR3 sequences; less than 40% were seen once. The material sequenced was cord blood. The receptors come from a newborn girl in good health.

This clonotype showed up just a few times. V and J are TRBV25-1 and TRBJ1-6; D possibly corresponds to TRBD1 (5 bases). The CDR3 is 16 residues long. V shed 1 base and J shed 4 bases, with 11 bases lying between them. Germline V gene sequence: CDR1 MGHDK, CDR2 SYGVNS. The CDR3: CASSESTVNYNSPLHF. The CDR3 region has the DNA TGTGCCAGCAGTGAATCGACAGTCAATTATAATTCACCCCTCCACTTT. The full variable domain, completed using reference TRBV25-1 and TRBJ1-6, is EADIYQTPRYLVIGTGKKITLECSQTMGHDKMYWYQQDPGMELHLIHYSYGVNSTEKGDLSSESTVSRIRTEHFPLTLESARPSHTSQYLCASSESTVNYNSPLHFGNGTRLTVT.

As to this clonotype: A much larger clone lies one base from this, so it may be a read error. The rearrangement uses TRBV18 and TRBJ2-1; 9 bases match TRBD2. In germline, CDR1 is KGHSH, CDR2 LQKENI. This CDR3 has 15 residues. Here the CDR3 reads CASSPLRGGFREQSF. The CDR3 region has the DNA TGTGCCAGCTCACCACTGCGGGGGGGCTTTCGTGAGCAGTCCTTC.

This chain uses TRBV20-1 with TRBJ1-4, with a possible D match to TRBD1 (5 bases). This CDR3 contains 13 residues. Trimming removed 4 bases at V and 3 bases at J, with 9 bases between. Germline CDR1 DFQATT, CDR2 SNEGSKA (reference sequence). The DNA for the CDR3 is TGCAGTGCTACCGGGGCCTCTAATGAAAAACTGTTTTTT. This encodes CSATGASNEKLFF.

This clonotype was seen a handful of times. The rearrangement uses TRBV9 and TRBJ2-3; 8 bases agree with TRBD1. This CDR3 comprises 13 residues. Unmatched junction bases numbered 0, after V lost 0 bases and J lost 6 bases. Germline V CDR1 and CDR2: SGDLS, YYNGEE. CDR3 in amino acids: CASSVGTGDTQYF. CDR3 coding DNA: TGTGCCAGCAGCGTAGGGACAGGGGATACGCAGTATTTT.

A word on this clonotype: A junction boundary mismatches the germline segment, possibly from a read error. V gene TRBV20-1 combines with J gene TRBJ2-3, with TRBD1 matching over 7 bases. Germline V gene sequence: CDR1 DFQATT, CDR2 SNEGSKA (reference sequence). The CDR3 contains 14 residues. This chain's CDR3 is CSASRQGPTDTRYF. CDR3 DNA sequence: TGCAGTGCTTCCCGACAGGGTCCCACAGATACGCGGTATTTT.

There are many counts of this clonotype. CDR3 nucleotide sequence: TGTGCCAGCAGCTTAGCGCATAAAAACATTCAGTACTTC. It yields the protein CASSLAHKNIQYF. The chain uses TRBV7-2 and TRBJ2-4; no reliable D call. CDR1 SGHTA and CDR2 FQGNSA come from the germline V gene. V lost 0 bases to trimming and J lost 4 bases, with 4 bases between them. The CDR3 has 13 amino acids.

This chain joins TRBV3-1 and TRBJ2-7; D may be TRBD2 (6 bases). The CDR3 spans 14 residues. Germline CDR1 is LGHDT and CDR2 is YNNKEL (reference sequence). The ends were cut back, 4 bases at V and 7 bases at J, with 17 bases in the middle. The CDR3 DNA follows: TGTGCCAGCAGCCCGAGACTAGTACCCAATGAGCAGTACTTC. It specifies CASSPRLVPNEQYF.

The chain links TRBV7-6 to TRBJ2-1; no definite D call. V lost 0 bases and J lost 5, with 14 bases in between. In germline, CDR1 is SGHVS, CDR2 FNYEAQ. CDR3 length: 16 amino acids. DNA of the CDR3: TGTGCCAGCAGCTTAGCCCCGGGTAGATCAAACAATGAGCAGTTCTTC. Translating gives CASSLAPGRSNNEQFF.

This clonotype was counted only a few times. The V gene is TRBV7-9, the J gene TRBJ2-1, with D maybe TRBD2 (7 bases). This CDR3 is 16 amino acids long. Between the trimmed V and J ends, which lost 8 bases and 2 bases, there was a span of 19 bases. CDR1 and CDR2 (germline): SEHNR, FQNEAQ (reference sequence). The CDR3 DNA reads TGTGCCAGCCGGGCGGGGGCCTTCCTACCCTACAATGAGCAGTTCTTC. This codes for CASRAGAFLPYNEQFF.

The table lists this clonotype with a few counts. This sequence joins TRBV20-1 and TRBJ1-5, with a weak D call TRBD1 (5 bases). Trimming left V 6 bases short and J 1 base short, with 10 bases between. CDR3 length: 13 amino acids. From germline, CDR1 is DFQATT and CDR2 SNEGSKA (reference sequence). The CDR3, as DNA: TGCAGTGCAACACAGGAGAGCAATCAGCCCCAGCATTTT. Its protein product is CSATQESNQPQHF.

In its sample, this clonotype was seen a few times. The rearrangement uses TRBV19 and TRBJ2-7; D is perhaps TRBD1 (6 bases). The CDR3 is 14 residues long. The germline gives CDR1 LNHDA, CDR2 SQIVND (reference sequence). Trimming took 9 bases from V and 2 from J, leaving 17 bases between them. CDR3 in DNA: TGTGCCAGCGCTGGTGGGGACATGCCCTACGAGCAGTACTTC. Its protein is CASAGGDMPYEQYF.

This clonotype appeared a few times. The chain recombines TRBV20-1 with TRBJ2-1; D remains unclear. The V end lost 2 bases, the J end lost 8 bases, and 4 bases lay between the germline ends. This CDR3 spans 10 amino acids. CDR1 is DFQATT and CDR2 is SNEGSKA in the germline V gene (reference sequence). In DNA, the CDR3 is TGCAGTGCTAGAATCCATGAGCAGTTCTTC. This gives the protein CSARIHEQFF.

The chain links TRBV20-1 to TRBJ2-2; D is undetermined. Germline V gives CDR1 DFQATT, CDR2 SNEGSKA (reference sequence). The CDR3 spans 15 residues. Trimming pared 3 bases from V and 0 bases from J, leaving 11 bases between. The CDR3 sequence: CSASAHVANTGELFF. The CDR3 DNA reads as TGCAGTGCTAGTGCGCACGTCGCGAACACCGGGGAGCTGTTTTTT.

J is TRBJ2-1 and V is TRBV20-1; 11 bases agree with TRBD2. V trimming: 3 bases; J trimming: 6 bases; junction bases outside the gene matches: 10. The CDR3 is made up of 16 amino acids. Germline assignment: CDR1 DFQATT and CDR2 SNEGSKA (reference sequence). CDR3 amino acids: CSARGLLAGDVNEQFF. The DNA for the CDR3 is TGCAGTGCTAGGGGTTTACTAGCGGGAGACGTCAATGAGCAGTTCTTC.

This clonotype was found a few times. The chain is built from TRBV5-1 and TRBJ2-7; unclear D gene. The V end lost 1 base, the J end lost 5 bases, and 10 bases lay between the germline ends. Germline values: CDR1 SGHRS, CDR2 YFSETQ. The CDR3 covers 13 residues. CDR3 in amino acids: CASSLPNGHEQYF. The CDR3 nucleotides are TGCGCCAGCAGCTTGCCCAATGGGCACGAGCAGTACTTC.

This clonotype was found a few times. The chain has TRBV10-3 and TRBJ1-6; D not resolved. V was shortened by 6 bases and J by 3 bases, with 6 bases between the two germline ends. Per the germline V gene, CDR1 is ENHRY and CDR2 is SYGVKD. The CDR3 extends over 13 amino acids. The CDR3 is CAIREGYNSPLHF. The CDR3 DNA follows: TGTGCCATCAGGGAAGGCTATAATTCACCCCTCCACTTT.

The V and J genes are TRBV20-1 and TRBJ1-6, with 9 bases lining up with TRBD1. Germline values: CDR1 DFQATT, CDR2 SNEGSKA (reference sequence). This CDR3 spans 16 amino acids. V gave up 8 bases and J gave up 7 bases; unmatched junction bases: 15. CDR3 sequence: CSCYGGGTGINSPLHF. In nucleotides, the CDR3 is TGCAGTTGCTACGGGGGCGGGACAGGGATCAATTCACCCCTCCACTTT.

This clonotype was seen repeatedly, ten times or more. The chain combines TRBV11-1 with TRBJ1-2; 7 positions match TRBD1. The trim removed 5 bases at V and 4 bases at J, leaving 4 bases unmatched. In germline, CDR1 is SGHAT, CDR2 FQDESV (reference sequence). The CDR3 has 13 residues. The CDR3: CASSDRDGYGYTF. The CDR3 nucleotides are TGTGCCAGCAGCGACAGGGACGGCTATGGCTACACCTTC. Full variable domain (missing parts from reference TRBV11-1 and TRBJ1-2): EAEVAQSPRYKITEKSQAVAFWCDPISGHATLYWYRQILGQGPELLVQFQDESVVDDSQLPKDRFSAERLKGVDSTLKIQPAELGDSAMYLCASSDRDGYGYTFGSGTRLTVV.

The rearrangement joins TRBV12-3 or TRBV12-4 to TRBJ1-2; D gene unclear. Trimming took off 6 bases at V and 0 bases at J, with 14 bases between the two ends. This CDR3 region has 15 residues. CDR3 protein: CASSPFSRANYGYTF. In nucleotides, the CDR3 is TGTGCCAGCAGCCCCTTTAGTAGAGCTAACTATGGCTACACCTTC.

This clonotype was seen more than once but under ten times. The chain is built from TRBV4-2 and TRBJ2-3; possibly TRBD2 for D (6 bases). This CDR3 is built from 16 residues. Trimming removed 5 bases at V and 1 base at J, with 16 bases between. Germline V gene data show CDR1 as LGHNA and CDR2 as YNFKEQ. The CDR3 DNA is TGTGCCAGCAGCGGAGGACCGGGACTCGGCACAGATACGCAGTATTTT. Protein sequence: CASSGGPGLGTDTQYF.